These 9 T cell receptor beta chains came from one sample sequenced in a study of blood T cell repertoires in COVID-19. Here immunoSEQ multiplex PCR was the method, and the copy in TCRdb shows in-frame clones only, minus some. The table includes over 100,000 clones, 84% detected once. Sequences were obtained from peripheral blood. Every receptor here comes from a man aged 35-49 years with active or convalescent COVID-19.

The chain combines TRBV6-5 with TRBJ1-3; no firm D call. Trimming cost V 5 bases and J 0 bases, with 11 bases left between them. The CDR3 has 15 residues. Germline-derived CDR1 and CDR2 are MNHEY and SVGAGI. As DNA, the CDR3 is TGTGCCAGCAGTCCATTACGACTCTCTGGAAACACCATATATTTT. Translation gives CASSPLRLSGNTIYF.

The genes are TRBV30 and TRBJ2-7; TRBD1 matches at 8 bases. Germline V gene lookup returns CDR1 GTSNPN and CDR2 SVGIG (reference sequence). This CDR3 comprises 13 residues. The V segment lost 4 bases and the J segment 3 bases; nucleotides outside the gene matches: 5. The CDR3 spells CAWKDRAHYEQYF. In nucleotides, the CDR3 is TGTGCCTGGAAGGACAGGGCCCACTACGAGCAGTACTTC.

The V call is TRBV6-1, the J call TRBJ1-1; D not resolved. V was shortened by 1 base and J by 0 bases, with 9 bases between the two germline ends. Per the germline V gene, CDR1 is MNHNS and CDR2 is SASEGT. The CDR3 runs to 15 residues. CDR3 coding DNA: TGTGCCAGCAGTGAAGATCCCTATATGAACACTGAAGCTTTCTTT. It specifies CASSEDPYMNTEAFF.

This clone has ten or more counts. The chain combines TRBV5-4 with TRBJ2-7; 7 bases line up with TRBD1. CDR1 SGHNT and CDR2 YYREEE come from the germline V gene (reference sequence). The CDR3 runs 14 residues. The trim removed 4 bases at V and 4 bases at J, leaving 8 bases unmatched. The CDR3 DNA reads TGTGCCAGCAGCCGACAGGGTGAGGGGTACGAGCAGTACTTC. The encoded protein is CASSRQGEGYEQYF.

The V gene is TRBV11-2, the J gene TRBJ2-7, with a possible D match to TRBD2 (5 bases). CDR1 is SGHAT, CDR2 FQNNGV, per germline. The CDR3 is made up of 12 amino acids. Trimming removed 1 base from V and 5 bases from J, with 6 bases in between. CDR3 coding DNA: TGTGCCAGCAGCTTAGGAGGGAACGAGCAGTACTTC. Its protein is CASSLGGNEQYF.

For the CDR3, the DNA is TGCGCCAGCAGCCAAGGAGCGGGGACTGGCTATGGCTACACCTTC. Protein product: CASSQGAGTGYGYTF. The V call is TRBV4-1, the J call TRBJ1-2, with TRBD1 as a possible D gene (5 bases). From germline, CDR1 is MGHRA and CDR2 YSYEKL. The V end was cut by 1 base, the J end by 4 bases, with 13 bases between. The length of the CDR3 is 15 residues.

This clone was observed once. The chain recombines TRBV13 with TRBJ2-5; TRBD2 matches 7 bases. The CDR3 totals 14 residues. Germline V gene data show CDR1 as PRHDT and CDR2 as FYEKMQ (reference sequence). With 3 bases clipped from V and 6 bases from J, the junction kept 7 bases outside the gene matches. The CDR3 DNA is TGTGCCAGCAGCTTTACTAGCGCTGGAAAGACCCAGTACTTC. It yields the protein CASSFTSAGKTQYF.

The J gene is TRBJ2-3, the V gene TRBV13; 7 nucleotides agree with TRBD1. The CDR3 sequence is 12 residues long. CDR1 is PRHDT, CDR2 FYEKMQ, per germline (reference sequence). The V gene end was trimmed by 3 bases and the J gene end by 9 bases; junction bases not matched to a gene: 3. The CDR3 here is CASSFYRGTQYF. DNA of the CDR3: TGTGCCAGCAGCTTCTACAGGGGAACGCAGTATTTT. The variable domain in full, completed from reference TRBV13 and TRBJ2-3, reads AAGVIQSPRHLIKEKRETATLKCYPIPRHDTVYWYQQGPGQDPQFLISFYEKMQSDKGSIPDRFSAQQFSDYHSELNMSSLELGDSALYFCASSFYRGTQYFGPGTRLTVL.

The chain couples TRBV5-1 to TRBJ1-3; D remains ambiguous. Germline CDR1 and CDR2: SGHRS and YFSETQ. The CDR3 totals 16 residues. The V end was cut by 1 base, the J end by 0 bases, with 11 bases between. The CDR3 DNA follows: TGCGCCAGCAGCTTGTCGATGGGCAACTCTGGAAACACCATATATTTT. Protein sequence: CASSLSMGNSGNTIYF.